The entry below gives a single TCR beta chain sequence along with its context. This clone was detected a few times. Its antigen is not yet known. One junction end does not reproduce the germline sequence, and a read error may be involved. The germline V gene supplies CDR1 KGHSH and CDR2 LQKENI. The cysteine opens and the phenylalanine closes a CDR3 of 15 amino acids. Only the CDR3 part of the read is kept: 45 bases, read in frame from the first base. Reading the label with the study, this specimen's time point is: after anti-PD-1 therapy. Before and after PD-1 blockade, tumor biopsies came from the same primary tumor, making the samples site-matched. For bulk TCRbeta sequencing, genomic DNA was extracted from tumor biopsies or peripheral blood, and input amounts ranged from about 600 ng to 6,004 ng. Leftover biopsy material went through bulk TCRbeta sequencing, with the goal of boosting sensitivity for rare clonotypes relative to single-cell TCR sequencing. Every patient was a poor candidate for surgical resection and had histologically proven advanced or metastatic basal or squamous cell carcinoma. Of the roughly ten patients making up the basal cell carcinoma cohort, roughly eight underwent bulk tumor TCR sequencing. Fresh biopsies came from the site of the primary tumor, and part of the tissue was kept in RNAlater for exome and bulk TCR sequencing.

The sample belongs to a study of T cells in tumors after PD-1 blockade (dated by TCRdb to about 2019). Context from the whole study: Patients with prior checkpoint blockade, systemic immunosuppressant use, or recent radiotherapy or other anti-cancer therapy within 4 weeks were excluded. Paired single-cell RNA and TCR sequencing was performed on site-matched tumors from BCC or SCC patients before and after anti-PD-1 therapy. On average, tumor samples had over 20,000 TCR templates (range roughly 550-100,000) and around 6,400 unique clonotypes, 15 to 20-fold deeper than single-cell TCR sequencing. RECIST version 1.1 was used to evaluate clinical response. A subset of patients also received ongoing daily vismodegib 150 mg during anti-PD-1 treatment. Patients were treated with either pembrolizumab 200 mg every 3 weeks or cemiplimab 350 mg every 2 weeks.

The immunoSEQ platform was used to carry out deep TCRbeta sequencing. The authors' analysis ran thus. Only productive rearrangements were exported from the immunoSEQ Analyzer for further analysis. Clones with significant expansion or contraction between timepoints were called with a two-sided binomial test at Bonferroni-corrected P below 0.01. Bulk TCRbeta clonotypes were assigned T cell phenotypes by matching to single-cell RNA+TCR-seq clones sharing the same TCRbeta sequence. Tumor enrichment of a clone was calculated by dividing the clone's tumor frequency by the clone's PBMC frequency, both taken from bulk TCR sequencing. GLIPH was used to sort TCRs into specificity groups, which are clusters of distinct TCRs that likely recognize common antigens through shared CDR3 motifs. TCRdb stores this immuneACCESS table with in-frame sequences only. Part of the clones is absent; in the studies checked, under half of the shortfall reflects unresolved V genes, and no reason is known for the rest. That table supplies the V and J calls and clone size; D and trimming were determined from the DNA. Counted in this sample were fewer than 9,500 clones; about two thirds of them appeared once. The ten largest account for about 8.9% of the sample.

Findings and caveats that apply to the study as a whole: Clonal replacement appeared only between pre- and post-treatment samples, not between two pre-treatment samples, arguing against biopsy timing or location artifacts. About 41% of tumor TCR clonotypes were found in blood, and some novel exhausted tumor clones appeared in pre-treatment blood, suggesting peripheral recruitment. The source of novel T cell clones was not identified and could include lymphoid organs or rare unexpanded clones within the tumor or its periphery. Exhausted CD8+ clones expanded after therapy were found to be mostly novel clonotypes undetected pre-treatment, suggesting clonal replacement rather than reinvigoration of pre-existing clones.

In this chain, TRBV18 is recombined with TRBJ2-1, with 9 bases matching TRBD2. This sample comprised tumor tissue, obtained after anti-PD-1 treatment. This sequence was found in a human donor with basal cell carcinoma. The CDR3 here reads CASSPSGSEGLPSVF. The DNA sequence is TGTGCCAGCTCACCTAGCGGGAGTGAAGGATTGCCGTCGGTCTTC. The variable domain in full, with residues beyond the CDR3 obtained from the reference TRBV18 and TRBJ2-1 genes, is NAGVMQNPRHLVRRRGQEARLRCSPMKGHSHVYWYRQLPEEGLKFMVYLQKENIIDESGMPKERFSAEFPKEGPSILRIQQVVRGDSAAYFCASSPSGSEGLPSVFGPGTRLTVL.